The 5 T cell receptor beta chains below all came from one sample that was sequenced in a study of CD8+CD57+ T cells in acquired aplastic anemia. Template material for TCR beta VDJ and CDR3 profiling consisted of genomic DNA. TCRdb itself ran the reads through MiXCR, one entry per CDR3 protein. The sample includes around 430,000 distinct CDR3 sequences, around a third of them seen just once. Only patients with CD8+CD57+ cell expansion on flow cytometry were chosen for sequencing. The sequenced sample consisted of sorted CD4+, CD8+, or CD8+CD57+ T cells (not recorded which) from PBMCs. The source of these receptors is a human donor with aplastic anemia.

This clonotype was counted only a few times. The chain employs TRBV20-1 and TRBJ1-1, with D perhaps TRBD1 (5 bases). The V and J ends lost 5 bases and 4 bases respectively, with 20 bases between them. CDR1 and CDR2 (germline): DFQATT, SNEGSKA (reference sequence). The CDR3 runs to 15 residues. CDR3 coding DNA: TGCAGTGCTCCCCGGGGCGCGCGAGACCCCACTGAAGCTTTCTTT. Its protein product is CSAPRGARDPTEAFF.

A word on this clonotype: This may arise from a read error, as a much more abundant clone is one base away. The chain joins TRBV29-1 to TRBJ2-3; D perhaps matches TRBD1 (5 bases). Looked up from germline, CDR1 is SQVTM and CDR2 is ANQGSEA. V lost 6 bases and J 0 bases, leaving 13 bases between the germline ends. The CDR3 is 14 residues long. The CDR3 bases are TGCAGCGTCTCGGCCTGGGGCAGCACAGATACGCAGTATTTT. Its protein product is CSVSAWGSTDTQYF.

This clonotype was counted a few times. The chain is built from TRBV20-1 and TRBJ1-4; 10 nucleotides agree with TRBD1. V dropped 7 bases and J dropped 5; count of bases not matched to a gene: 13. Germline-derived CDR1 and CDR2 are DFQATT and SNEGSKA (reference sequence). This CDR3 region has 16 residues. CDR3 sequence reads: CSGSEGTGQGNEKLFF. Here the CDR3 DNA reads TGCAGTGGATCGGAAGGAACGGGACAGGGGAATGAAAAACTGTTTTTT.

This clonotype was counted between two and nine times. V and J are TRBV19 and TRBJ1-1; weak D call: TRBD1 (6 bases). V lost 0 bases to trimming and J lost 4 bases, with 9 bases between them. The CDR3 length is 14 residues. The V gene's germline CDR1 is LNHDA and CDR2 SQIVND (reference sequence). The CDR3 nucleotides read TGTGCCAGTAGTATAGATACGGACAGCACTGAAGCTTTCTTT. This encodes CASSIDTDSTEAFF.

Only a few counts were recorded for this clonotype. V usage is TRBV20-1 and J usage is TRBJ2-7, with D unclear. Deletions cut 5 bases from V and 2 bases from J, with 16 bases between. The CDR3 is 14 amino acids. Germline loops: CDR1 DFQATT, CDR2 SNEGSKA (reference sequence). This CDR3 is CSAAGAQLTYEQYF. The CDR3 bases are TGCAGTGCTGCCGGAGCACAGTTAACCTACGAGCAGTACTTC.